This is a list of T cell receptor beta chains from one sample in a study of blood T cell repertoires in COVID-19. TCRdb's copy holds only in-frame clones and misses some; the assay was immunoSEQ multiplex PCR. The data contain fewer than 500,000 clones, roughly 90% of them singletons. Sample: PBMCs or T cells enriched from blood (not recorded which). All receptors derive from a woman aged 25 to 45 with acute COVID-19. The CDR3 runs from the conserved cysteine through the conserved F or W. A D gene is named only where the DNA matches it firmly. Rows may omit the clone size; those that give it use once, few, many or a size class.

J gene | D gene | V gene | clone size | CDR3 protein | CDR3 DNA
TRBJ2-1 | TRBD1 | TRBV27 | NA | CASGSGQKINEQFF | TGTGCCAGCGGCTCGGGACAGAAAATCAATGAGCAGTTCTTC
TRBJ1-5 | TRBD1 | TRBV6-6 | NA | CASSSTTGDQPQHF | TGTGCCAGCAGTAGCACGACAGGGGATCAGCCCCAGCATTTT
TRBJ2-3 | NA | TRBV4-3 | NA | CASSPGGTDTQYF | TGCGCCAGCAGCCCAGGGGGGACAGATACGCAGTATTTT
TRBJ2-4 | TRBD1 | TRBV6-5 | NA | CASSSDRGRNIQYF | TGTGCCAGCAGTTCGGACAGGGGACGGAACATTCAGTACTTC
TRBJ1-1 | NA | TRBV19 | NA | CASTVAGLNTEAFF | TGTGCCAGTACGGTGGCAGGGCTGAACACTGAAGCTTTCTTT
TRBJ1-2 | TRBD1 | TRBV19 | NA | CASSTGTGGDYGYTF | TGTGCCAGTAGTACCGGGACAGGAGGGGACTATGGCTACACCTTC
TRBJ2-1 | NA | TRBV9 | NA | CASSPRATLFYEQFF | TGTGCCAGCAGCCCGCGGGCCACCTTGTTCTATGAGCAGTTCTTC
TRBJ2-5 | TRBD2 | TRBV6-2/TRBV6-3 | NA | CASSYSRRAGQQETQYF | TGTGCCAGCAGTTACTCGAGGCGAGCGGGGCAACAAGAGACCCAGTACTTC
TRBJ2-3 | NA | TRBV3-1/TRBV3-2 | NA | CASSPGGGAFDTQYF | TGTGCCAGCAGCCCCGGTGGGGGGGCCTTCGATACGCAGTATTTT
TRBJ2-1 | NA | TRBV19 | NA | CASSRGSSGQLNEQFF | TGTGCCAGTAGTAGGGGCTCCTCAGGACAGCTAAATGAGCAGTTCTTC
TRBJ1-1 | NA | TRBV10-2 | NA | CASGGTEAFF | TGCGCCAGCGGGGGGACTGAAGCTTTCTTT
TRBJ1-2 | NA | TRBV25-1 | NA | CASLGQGNGYTF | TGTGCCAGCCTGGGGCAGGGTAATGGCTACACCTTC
TRBJ1-3 | NA | TRBV12-5 | NA | CASGLWTSSGNTIYF | TGTGCTAGTGGTTTGTGGACATCCTCTGGAAACACCATATATTTT
TRBJ1-1 | TRBD1 | TRBV19 | NA | CASSIRRDSQRMNTEAFF | TGTGCCAGTAGTATCCGCCGGGACAGCCAAAGAATGAACACTGAAGCTTTCTTT
TRBJ1-2 | NA | TRBV7-2 | NA | CASSSPGERGYGYTF | TGTGCCAGCAGCTCCCCAGGGGAACGGGGCTATGGCTACACCTTC
TRBJ1-5 | TRBD1 | TRBV19 | NA | CASSIGGTGIQPQHF | TGTGCCAGTAGTATAGGGGGGACAGGAATTCAGCCCCAGCATTTT
TRBJ2-6 | NA | TRBV5-1 | once | CASSFGKPSGANVLTF | TGCGCCAGCAGCTTCGGGAAACCCTCTGGGGCCAACGTCCTGACTTTC
TRBJ2-3 | TRBD2 | TRBV5-4 | NA | CASSLYLRGGTDTQYF | TGTGCCAGCAGCTTGTATTTGCGGGGGGGCACAGATACGCAGTATTTT
TRBJ2-1 | NA | TRBV20-1 | NA | CSASVRNEQFF | TGCAGTGCTAGTGTCCGCAATGAGCAGTTCTTC
TRBJ2-2 | TRBD2 | TRBV7-3 | NA | CASSPGTSGVNAGELFF | TGTGCCAGCAGCCCCGGGACTAGCGGGGTGAATGCCGGGGAGCTGTTTTTT
TRBJ1-6 | TRBD1 | TRBV5-6 | NA | CASSHDRGNSPLHF | TGTGCCAGCAGCCACGACAGGGGTAATTCACCCCTCCACTTT
TRBJ2-7 | TRBD1 | TRBV5-1 | NA | CASSPRTGSSYEQYF | TGCGCCAGCAGCCCTAGGACAGGGAGCTCCTACGAGCAGTACTTC
TRBJ1-2 | NA | TRBV6-1 | NA | CASSEGARRGDYGYTF | TGTGCCAGCAGTGAAGGCGCCCGCCGGGGGGACTATGGCTACACCTTC
TRBJ1-4 | NA | TRBV2 | NA | CASRQGKLTTNEKLFF | TGTGCCAGCAGGCAGGGGAAACTAACAACTAATGAAAAACTGTTTTTT
TRBJ1-3 | TRBD1 | TRBV19 | few | CASSRGTGGLSGNTIYF | TGTGCCAGTAGCAGGGGGACAGGGGGCCTTTCTGGAAACACCATATATTTT
TRBJ1-2 | TRBD1 | TRBV27 | NA | CASSPYGQGTYGYTF | TGTGCCAGCAGTCCCTACGGACAGGGAACCTATGGCTACACCTTC
TRBJ1-4 | TRBD1 | TRBV5-1 | NA | CASSLGQGVSKLFF | TGCGCCAGCAGCTTAGGGCAGGGGGTATCAAAACTGTTTTTT
TRBJ1-2 | TRBD1 | TRBV3-1/TRBV3-2 | NA | CASTLTEGAAYGYTF | TGTGCCAGCACCCTTACCGAGGGGGCGGCCTATGGCTACACCTTC
TRBJ1-1 | NA | TRBV5-1 | NA | CASSSRTANTEAFF | TGCGCCAGCAGCTCTAGGACAGCGAACACTGAAGCTTTCTTT
TRBJ2-1 | NA | TRBV7-2 | NA | CASTLLDRTNNEQFF | TGTGCCAGCACCTTACTAGACCGAACCAACAATGAGCAGTTCTTC
TRBJ1-3 | TRBD1 | TRBV3-1/TRBV3-2 | NA | CASSRNPGTGNSGNTIYF | TGTGCCAGCAGCCGAAATCCCGGGACAGGGAACTCTGGAAACACCATATATTTT
TRBJ1-2 | NA | TRBV5-6 | NA | CASSLARQNYGYTF | TGTGCCAGCAGCTTGGCTCGACAGAACTATGGCTACACCTTC
TRBJ1-1 | TRBD1 | TRBV19 | NA | CASSEQGFRGNTEAFF | TGTGCCAGTAGTGAACAGGGGTTTAGAGGGAACACTGAAGCTTTCTTT
TRBJ2-7 | NA | TRBV3-1/TRBV3-2 | NA | CASSPEARGAYEQYF | TGTGCCAGCAGCCCTGAGGCGCGGGGTGCCTACGAGCAGTACTTC
TRBJ1-1 | TRBD1 | TRBV29-1 | NA | CSVGRQGGNTEAFF | TGCAGCGTTGGTCGACAGGGGGGGAACACTGAAGCTTTCTTT
TRBJ1-3 | NA | TRBV13 | NA | CASSQDSSGNTIYF | TGTGCCAGCAGCCAGGACAGCTCTGGAAACACCATATATTTT
TRBJ1-1 | NA | TRBV27 | NA | CASRKGAINTEAFF | TGTGCCAGCAGAAAAGGGGCGATCAACACTGAAGCTTTCTTT
TRBJ2-3 | NA | TRBV7-3 | NA | CASSLFLPPTPHTQYF | TGTGCCAGCAGCTTATTTCTTCCCCCCACACCACATACGCAGTATTTT
TRBJ2-3 | TRBD1 | TRBV18 | NA | CASSPLRDRGTDTQYF | TGTGCCAGCTCACCACTCCGGGACAGGGGGACAGATACGCAGTATTTT
TRBJ2-7 | TRBD1 | TRBV7-2 | NA | CASSPRTGPYEQYF | TGTGCCAGCAGCCCGCGGACAGGACCCTACGAGCAGTACTTC
TRBJ2-1 | TRBD2 | TRBV4-1 | NA | CASSSTIGTSGYNEQFF | TGCGCCAGCAGCTCCACCATCGGGACTAGCGGGTACAATGAGCAGTTCTTC
TRBJ2-5 | TRBD2 | TRBV4-1 | NA | CASSQPDSGGAGETQYF | TGCGCCAGCAGCCAACCCGATAGCGGGGGGGCTGGGGAGACCCAGTACTTC
TRBJ2-3 | NA | TRBV12-3/TRBV12-4 | NA | CASSSGDTQYF | TGTGCCAGCAGTTCCGGAGATACGCAGTATTTT
TRBJ1-1 | TRBD1 | TRBV11-2 | NA | CASSTRTGGFTEAFF | TGTGCCAGCAGCACGAGGACAGGGGGCTTCACTGAAGCTTTCTTT
TRBJ1-2 | NA | TRBV4-1 | NA | CASSQPGAQFYGYTF | TGCGCCAGCAGCCAGCCAGGGGCCCAATTCTATGGCTACACCTTC
TRBJ2-1 | TRBD1 | TRBV24-1 | NA | CATSELGQGIDEQFF | TGTGCCACCAGTGAGTTGGGACAGGGGATTGATGAGCAGTTCTTC
TRBJ1-2 | TRBD1 | TRBV5-1 | once | CASSPAGTGGIYGYTF | TGCGCCAGCAGCCCGGCCGGGACAGGGGGCATCTATGGCTACACCTTC
TRBJ1-4 | TRBD1 | TRBV4-1 | NA | CASSQAGDRGRRKLFF | TGCGCCAGCAGCCAAGCGGGGGACAGGGGGCGCCGAAAACTGTTTTTT
TRBJ2-7 | TRBD2 | TRBV5-1 | NA | CASSHGGGASYEQYF | TGCGCCAGCAGCCACGGGGGGGGCGCCTCCTACGAGCAGTACTTC